The rows below give T cell receptor beta chains drawn from one sample of a study of CD8 T cell repertoires and HIV-1 epitope variants. These receptors' antigens are unknown. Sequenced by immunoSEQ multiplex PCR; TCRdb stores in-frame clones only, minus some. The table lists about 4,100 clones, 68% of them singletons. Sequencing was carried out using cultured CD8+ T cells derived from PBMCs. Source of these receptors: a male donor with HIV. Both conserved end residues are trimmed from each CDR3.

>TRBJ1-2|TRBV4-3
ASSQVYGTANYGYT
>TRBJ2-7|TRBV5-1
ASSLDRGPFYEQY
>TRBJ1-1|TRBV28
ASMDILMNTEAF
>TRBJ1-1|TRBV4-3
ASSQDRTGNTEAF
>TRBJ1-1|TRBV7-9
ASSPRGNTEAF
>TRBJ2-3|TRBV14
ASSPSLFGSGKGNTQY
>TRBJ2-3|TRBV9
ASSVVGSSTDTQY
>TRBJ2-5|TRBV27
ASSLSVGAETQY
>TRBJ1-2|TRBV2
ASSPFETGEENYGYT
>TRBJ2-1|TRBV7-6
ASSLPTGPNPPNNEQF
>TRBJ1-6|TRBV7-9
ASRTLDRDNSPLH
>TRBJ1-2|TRBV5-6
ASSDPGTGVLGA
>TRBJ2-7|TRBV5-1
ASSLYQGDHEQY
>TRBJ2-2|TRBV30
AWSRSGELF
>TRBJ2-2|TRBV15
ATSRETETSETGELF
>TRBJ1-2|TRBV5-8
ASSQDPPDLDYGYT
>TRBJ1-1|TRBV7-9
ASSPGYMNTEAF
>TRBJ2-7|TRBV28
ASSLNEQY
>TRBJ1-1|TRBV16
ASSQGLWTTSQNTEAF
>TRBJ1-5|TRBV6-5
ASSWRQNQPQH
>TRBJ2-7|TRBV27
ASSSDVSAYEQY
>TRBJ1-2|TRBV5-8
ASSPWPVELDYGYT
>TRBJ2-7|TRBV30
AWTREYEQY
>TRBJ1-6|TRBV7-2
ASSSTWTGSNSPLH
>TRBJ2-3|TRBV5-1
ASILSDTQY
>TRBJ2-5|TRBV27
ASSLGQETQY
>TRBJ1-3|TRBV7-6
ASSPGVGNTIY
>TRBJ2-4|TRBV9
ASSDSGTAENIQY
>TRBJ2-1|TRBV7-9
ASSLLAGEGNEQF
>TRBJ1-1|TRBV10-3
AIGGQGVNTEAF
>TRBJ1-2|TRBV4-3
ASSQSTGGYGYT
>TRBJ1-5|TRBV5-6
ASSFRGGRQPQH
>TRBJ1-3|TRBV4-2
ASSQSQYPGNTIY
>TRBJ2-2|TRBV5-6
ASSPGFANTGELF
>TRBJ1-1|TRBV28
ASSLPSSYTEAF
>TRBJ2-1|TRBV6-6
ASSYSREIPYNEQF
>TRBJ2-1|TRBV28
ASSGGFLEQF
>TRBJ1-2|TRBV19
ASSMGGPYYGYT
>TRBJ1-2|TRBV5-8
ASSLVTGSHYGYT
>TRBJ1-2|TRBV7-6
ASSTGGGYT
>TRBJ1-1|TRBV6-5
ASSYSDSSVTEAF
>TRBJ2-7|TRBV5-5
ASSLAIQGSSYEQY
>TRBJ1-2|TRBV27
ASSSLNYGYT